A single count supports the clone carrying this T cell receptor (beta chain). CDR1 and CDR2 (germline): SGHVS, FQNEAQ. V gave up 1 base and J gave up 4 bases, with 10 bases separating them. The CDR3 length is 15 residues. TCRdb's table, derived via immunoSEQ multiplex PCR, lists solely in-frame clones and lacks some. The data hold about 2 million clones, with approximately 95% observed a single time. The sample comes from a study of shared clonotypes between healthy human individuals. Source material: naive CD4+ T cells sorted from blood. Regarding subset: CD45RA+ positively selected. The sequence was obtained from a man between 18 and 35 years old in good health. The chain couples TRBV7-8 to TRBJ1-4; D is undetermined. Here the CDR3 DNA reads TGTGCCAGCAGCTTAGTGGCTCAGGTTAATGAAAAACTGTTTTTT. Protein product: CASSLVAQVNEKLFF. The full variable domain, with the rest looked up from reference TRBV7-8 and TRBJ1-4, is GAGVSQSPRYKVAKRGQDVALRCDPISGHVSLFWYQQALGQGPEFLTYFQNEAQLDKSGLPSDRFFAERPEGSVSTLKIQRTQQEDSAVYLCASSLVAQVNEKLFFGSGTQLSVL.